This T cell receptor beta chain came from a study of graft-versus-host responses after intestinal transplantation. Study context: The recipients all started with anti-thymocyte globulin induction and then took tacrolimus and steroids for around three years.

Sequencing was performed with immunoSEQ multiplex PCR; in TCRdb, only in-frame clones are kept and a portion is missing. Altogether tens of thousands of clones are present, under 95% being singletons, with the ten largest covering 1.5% to 2.5%. In regard to this clone: Its antigen remains unknown.

Trimming cost V 7 bases and J 10 bases, with 14 bases left between them. The CDR3 loop spans 12 amino acids. Germline CDR1 and CDR2: MNHEY and SVGAGI. The source of this sequence is a human donor who received an intestinal transplant. Sequenced material: unstimulated CD8+ T cells sorted from spleen or lymph node cells, taken before intestinal transplant. The chain uses TRBV6-5 and TRBJ1-3, with TRBD1 as a possible D gene (5 bases). The CDR3 bases are TGTGCCAGCACCGACAGCCTACTGACCATATATTTT. Encoded protein: CASTDSLLTIYF.